What follows describes a single TCR beta chain. The data are from a study of T cell responses to AZD1222 COVID-19 vaccine. Clones were sequenced by immunoSEQ multiplex PCR, and TCRdb holds only the in-frame ones, with some missing. The sample lists about 150,000 clones; around nine tenths were seen once. The CDR3 length is 16 residues. Germline CDR1 is MNHEY and CDR2 is SMNVEV (reference sequence). V dropped 4 bases and J dropped 0 bases, with 16 bases sitting between them. V gene TRBV27 combines with J gene TRBJ2-7, with D possibly being TRBD1 (8 bases). The sample was peripheral blood, taken 28 days after the second AZD1222 dose. This clonotype was obtained from an adult who received the AZD1222 COVID-19 vaccine. The CDR3: CASSYGQGGSSYEQYF. In nucleotides, the CDR3 is TGTGCCAGCAGTTACGGACAGGGCGGGAGCTCCTACGAGCAGTACTTC.